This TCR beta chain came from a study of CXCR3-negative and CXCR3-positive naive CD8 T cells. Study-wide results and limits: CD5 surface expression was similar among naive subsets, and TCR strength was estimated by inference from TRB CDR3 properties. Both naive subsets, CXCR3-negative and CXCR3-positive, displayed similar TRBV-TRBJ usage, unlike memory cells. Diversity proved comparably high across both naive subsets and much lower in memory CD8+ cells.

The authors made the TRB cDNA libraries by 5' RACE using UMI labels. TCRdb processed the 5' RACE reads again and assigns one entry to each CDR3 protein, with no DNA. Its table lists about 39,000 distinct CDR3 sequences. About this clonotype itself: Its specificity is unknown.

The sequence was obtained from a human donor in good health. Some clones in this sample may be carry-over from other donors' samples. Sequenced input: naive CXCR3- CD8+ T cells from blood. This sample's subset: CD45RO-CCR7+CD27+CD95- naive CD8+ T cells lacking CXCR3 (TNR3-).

Here the CDR3 reads CASSSGSNEQFF. J is TRBJ2-1 and V is TRBV28. Germline lookup yields CDR1 MDHEN and CDR2 SYDVKM. This CDR3 region has 12 residues.